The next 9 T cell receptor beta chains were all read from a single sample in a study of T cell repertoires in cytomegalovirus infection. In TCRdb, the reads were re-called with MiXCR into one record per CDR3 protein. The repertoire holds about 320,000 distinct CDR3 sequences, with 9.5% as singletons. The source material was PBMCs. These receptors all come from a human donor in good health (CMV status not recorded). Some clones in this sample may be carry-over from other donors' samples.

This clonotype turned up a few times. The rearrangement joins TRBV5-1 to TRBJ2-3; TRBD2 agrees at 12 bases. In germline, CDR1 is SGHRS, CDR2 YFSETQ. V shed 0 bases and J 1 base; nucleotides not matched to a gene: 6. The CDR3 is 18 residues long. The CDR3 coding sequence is TGCGCCAGCAGCTTGGCCAAGCGACTAGCGGGGGGCACAGATACGCAGTATTTT. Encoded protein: CASSLAKRLAGGTDTQYF.

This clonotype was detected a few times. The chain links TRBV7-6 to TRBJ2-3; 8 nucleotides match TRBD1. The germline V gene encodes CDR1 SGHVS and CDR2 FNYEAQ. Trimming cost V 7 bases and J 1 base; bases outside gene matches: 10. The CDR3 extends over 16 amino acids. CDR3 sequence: CASKGQGATGTDTQYF. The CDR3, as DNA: TGTGCCAGCAAAGGGCAGGGGGCAACCGGCACAGATACGCAGTATTTT.

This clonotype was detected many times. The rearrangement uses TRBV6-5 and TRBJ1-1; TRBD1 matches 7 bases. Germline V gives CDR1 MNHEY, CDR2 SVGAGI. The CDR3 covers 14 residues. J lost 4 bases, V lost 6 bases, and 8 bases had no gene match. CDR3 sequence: CASRMTGLVTEAFF. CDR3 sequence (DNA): TGTGCCAGCAGAATGACAGGGCTAGTCACTGAAGCTTTCTTT.

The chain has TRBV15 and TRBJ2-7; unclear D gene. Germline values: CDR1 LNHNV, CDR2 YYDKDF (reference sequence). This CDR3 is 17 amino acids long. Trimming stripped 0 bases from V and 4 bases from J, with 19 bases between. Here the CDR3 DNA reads TGTGCCACCAGCAGAGATAGGTGGACCTCCGAAGGATACGAGCAGTACTTC. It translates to CATSRDRWTSEGYEQYF. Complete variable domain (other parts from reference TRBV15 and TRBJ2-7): DAMVIQNPRYQVTQFGKPVTLSCSQTLNHNVMYWYQQKSSQAPKLLFHYYDKDFNNEADTPDNFQSRRPNTSFCFLDIRSPGLGDTAMYLCATSRDRWTSEGYEQYFGPGTRLTVT.

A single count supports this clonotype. The chain's CDR3 is CASSARWGNTGELFF. Here the CDR3 DNA reads TGTGCCAGCAGCGCCAGATGGGGTAACACCGGGGAGCTGTTTTTT. This chain connects TRBV9 to TRBJ2-2; D call uncertain. V shed 3 bases and J shed 2 bases, with 11 bases lying between them. The CDR3 runs 15 residues. Per the germline V gene, CDR1 is SGDLS and CDR2 is YYNGEE.

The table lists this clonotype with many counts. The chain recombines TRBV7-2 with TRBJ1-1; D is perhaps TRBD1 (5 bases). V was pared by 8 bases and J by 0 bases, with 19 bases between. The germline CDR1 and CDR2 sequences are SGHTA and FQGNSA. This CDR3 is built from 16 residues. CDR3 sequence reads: CASARAGLDMNTEAFF. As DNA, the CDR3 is TGTGCCAGCGCCCGGGCAGGGCTCGATATGAACACTGAAGCTTTCTTT.

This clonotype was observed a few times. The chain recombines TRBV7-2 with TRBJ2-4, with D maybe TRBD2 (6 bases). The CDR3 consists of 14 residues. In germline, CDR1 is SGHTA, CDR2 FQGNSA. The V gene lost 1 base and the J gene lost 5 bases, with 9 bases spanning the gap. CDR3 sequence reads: CASSLGGTQNIQYF. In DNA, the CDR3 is TGTGCCAGCAGCTTAGGGGGGACTCAAAACATTCAGTACTTC.

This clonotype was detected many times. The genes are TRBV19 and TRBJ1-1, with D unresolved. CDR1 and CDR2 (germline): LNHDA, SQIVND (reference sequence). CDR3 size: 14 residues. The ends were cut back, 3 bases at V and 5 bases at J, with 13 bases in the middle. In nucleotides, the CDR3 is TGTGCCAGTAGTATGACTCTCCGGGGAACTGAAGCTTTCTTT. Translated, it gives CASSMTLRGTEAFF. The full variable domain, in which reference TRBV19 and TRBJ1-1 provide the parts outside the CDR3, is DGGITQSPKYLFRKEGQNVTLSCEQNLNHDAMYWYRQDPGQGLRLIYYSQIVNDFQKGDIAEGYSVSREKKESFPLTVTSAQKNPTAFYLCASSMTLRGTEAFFGQGTRLTVV.

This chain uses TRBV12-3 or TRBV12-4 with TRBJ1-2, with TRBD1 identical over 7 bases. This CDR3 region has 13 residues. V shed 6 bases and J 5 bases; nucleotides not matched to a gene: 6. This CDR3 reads CASRPATGYGYTF. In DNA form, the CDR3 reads TGTGCCAGCAGACCAGCGACAGGGTATGGCTACACCTTC.